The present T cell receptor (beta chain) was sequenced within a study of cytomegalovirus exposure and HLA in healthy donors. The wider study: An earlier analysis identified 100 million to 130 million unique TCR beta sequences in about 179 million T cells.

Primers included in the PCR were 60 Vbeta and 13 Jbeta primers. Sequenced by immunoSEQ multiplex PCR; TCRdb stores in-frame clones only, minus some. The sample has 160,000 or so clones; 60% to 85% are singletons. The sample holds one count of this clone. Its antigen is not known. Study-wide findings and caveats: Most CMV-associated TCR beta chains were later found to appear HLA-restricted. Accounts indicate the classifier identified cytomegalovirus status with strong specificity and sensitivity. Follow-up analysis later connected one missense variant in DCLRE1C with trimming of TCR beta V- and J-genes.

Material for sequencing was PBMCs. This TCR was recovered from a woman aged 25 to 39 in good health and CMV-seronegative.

The CDR3 sequence: CATSRDHAQETQYF. The CDR3 nucleotides are TGTGCCACCAGCAGAGATCACGCGCAAGAGACCCAGTACTTC. This chain joins TRBV15 and TRBJ2-5; the D is unclear. There are 14 residues in the CDR3. Germline assignment: CDR1 LNHNV and CDR2 YYDKDF (reference sequence). V gave up 0 bases and J gave up 2 bases, with 7 bases separating them.